This T cell receptor (beta chain) stems from a study of CD8+ T cells in alopecia areata. Reverse transcription of extracted RNA yielded cDNA, which provided the sequencing template. The method was immunoSEQ multiplex PCR; TCRdb's version includes in-frame clones alone and lacks a portion of them. The table shows fewer than 110,000 clones, with about 60% occurring only once. This clone was counted between two and nine times. The CDR3 consists of 15 residues. The V gene end was trimmed by 2 bases and the J gene end by 7 bases; junction bases not matched to a gene: 3. Germline CDR1 reads MNHEY; CDR2 reads SVGAGI.

This clonotype was sampled from a human donor in good health. The chain uses TRBV6-5 and TRBJ1-6; 9 bases line up with TRBD1. The sequencing input was CD4+ T cells sorted from blood. The CDR3 here is CASSYGTGKNSPLHF. CDR3 coding DNA: TGTGCCAGCAGTTACGGGACAGGGAAAAATTCACCCCTCCACTTT.